This section outlines one T cell receptor (beta chain) sequence together with its context. The CDR3 is 14 amino acids. Germline-derived CDR1 and CDR2 are SGHRS and YFSETQ. Trimming shortened V by 2 bases and J by 1 base, and 9 bases separated the two germline ends. Only in-frame clones appear in the TCRdb table, and some are missing; sequencing was by immunoSEQ multiplex PCR. The sample includes roughly 50,000 clones, around four fifths seen only once; the top ten take over 10%. The data originate from a study of blood T cell repertoires in COVID-19. V usage is TRBV5-1 and J usage is TRBJ1-1; D not certain. Source material: peripheral blood. The receptor was isolated from a woman older than 75 with acute or convalescent COVID-19. CDR3 in DNA: TGCGCCAGCAGCTTCGAGAGTCGGAACACTGAAGCTTTCTTT. Protein: CASSFESRNTEAFF.